A single sample is the source of the 7 T cell receptor beta chains below, sequenced in a study of identifying expanded T cells in peripheral blood. Only in-frame clones appear in the TCRdb table, and some are missing; sequencing was by immunoSEQ multiplex PCR. The sample yields 55,000 to 60,000 clones, about 92% seen once. The sample taken for sequencing was blood. Every receptor here comes from a person between 18 and 69 years old in good health.

V usage is TRBV4-1 and J usage is TRBJ2-3; D possibly corresponds to TRBD2 (7 bases). CDR3 length: 15 residues. Germline CDR1 and CDR2: MGHRA and YSYEKL. Deletions cut 0 bases from V and 4 bases from J, with 11 bases between. Here the CDR3 reads CASSQEGGHADTQYF. CDR3 bases: TGCGCCAGCAGCCAAGAGGGGGGGCATGCAGATACGCAGTATTTT.

V and J are TRBV2 and TRBJ2-2; 15 positions agree with TRBD2. V trimming: 4 bases; J trimming: 2 bases; junction bases outside the gene matches: 2. Per germline, CDR1 SNHLY and CDR2 FYNNEI. This CDR3 has 17 residues. The CDR3 coding sequence is TGTGCCAGCAGTGCGGGACTAGCGGGGGGTAACACCGGGGAGCTGTTTTTT. Translation gives CASSAGLAGGNTGELFF.

This clone was seen only once. J is TRBJ1-1 and V is TRBV10-2; perhaps TRBD1 as D (5 bases). Per germline, CDR1 WSHSY and CDR2 SAAADI. The CDR3 loop spans 13 amino acids. Trimming removed 5 bases at V and 1 base at J, with 8 bases between. The CDR3 DNA follows: TGCGCCAGCAGTCCGGGACCGAACACTGAAGCTTTCTTT. This translates into CASSPGPNTEAFF.

This chain connects TRBV6-5 to TRBJ2-2, with no clear D. The V end was cut by 2 bases, the J end by 7 bases, with 11 bases between. From germline, CDR1 is MNHEY and CDR2 SVGAGI. The CDR3 is 14 residues long. The chain's CDR3 is CASSYTRSGGELFF. For the CDR3, the DNA is TGTGCCAGCAGTTACACCAGGTCGGGCGGGGAGCTGTTTTTT.

The rearrangement uses TRBV6-6 and TRBJ1-4, with TRBD1 identical over 7 bases. The CDR3 is 13 amino acids. V shed 8 bases and J 4 bases; nucleotides not matched to a gene: 4. Germline V gene data show CDR1 as MNHNY and CDR2 as SVGAGI (reference sequence). The DNA of the CDR3 is TGTGCCAGCGAGACAGGGTTTAATGAAAAACTGTTTTTT. It specifies CASETGFNEKLFF.

The chain links TRBV28 to TRBJ1-3, with unresolved D. Between the trimmed V and J ends, which lost 5 bases and 7 bases, there was a span of 15 bases. The CDR3 loop spans 14 amino acids. The germline gives CDR1 MDHEN, CDR2 SYDVKM. CDR3 bases: TGTGCCAGCAGTGCCCCGGTTACAGTCAACACCATATATTTT. Its translation: CASSAPVTVNTIYF.

The chain carries TRBV19 and TRBJ1-4; 10 nucleotides align to TRBD1. Germline V lookup: CDR1 LNHDA, CDR2 SQIVND (reference sequence). The trim removed 6 bases at V and 8 bases at J, leaving 6 bases unmatched. The CDR3 sequence is 14 residues long. The CDR3 spells CASRRDRGHEKLFF. CDR3 coding DNA: TGTGCCAGTAGGAGGGACAGGGGTCACGAAAAACTGTTTTTT.